Detailed here is one T cell receptor (beta chain). The data originate from a study of blood T cell repertoires in COVID-19. About the research overall: From the United States, Italy and Spain came samples of acute and convalescent COVID-19.

Authors' methods: Using reference gene primer amplification, nucleated cell counts were estimated. Method: immunoSEQ multiplex PCR; TCRdb's copy keeps in-frame clones and lacks some. That table gives V, J and clone size, and the DNA gave D and trimming. The data contain roughly 250,000 clones, 75% to 90% of them singletons. Sequencing was done on a sample of peripheral blood. The TCR was taken from a man under 40 with acute or convalescent COVID-19.

The CDR3 reads CASGLTGATSPLHF. CDR3 nucleotide sequence: TGTGCTAGTGGTTTGACAGGGGCTACATCACCCCTCCACTTT. V usage is TRBV12-5 and J usage is TRBJ1-6, with 7 bases matching TRBD1. Germline assignment: CDR1 LGHNT and CDR2 FRNRAP. With V trimmed by 2 bases and J by 10 bases, 5 bases remained unmatched. The CDR3 contains 14 residues.